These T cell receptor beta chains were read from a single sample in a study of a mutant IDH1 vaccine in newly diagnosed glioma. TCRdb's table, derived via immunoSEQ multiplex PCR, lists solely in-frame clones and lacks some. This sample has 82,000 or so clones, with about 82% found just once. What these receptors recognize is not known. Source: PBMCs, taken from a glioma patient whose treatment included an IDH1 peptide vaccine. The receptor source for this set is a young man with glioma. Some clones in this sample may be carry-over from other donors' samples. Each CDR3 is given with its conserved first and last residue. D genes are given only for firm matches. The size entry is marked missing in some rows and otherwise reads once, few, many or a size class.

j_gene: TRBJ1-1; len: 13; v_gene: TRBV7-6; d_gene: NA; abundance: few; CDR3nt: TGTGCCAGCAGCAAACAGTCGAACACTGAAGCTTTCTTT; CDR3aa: CASSKQSNTEAFF
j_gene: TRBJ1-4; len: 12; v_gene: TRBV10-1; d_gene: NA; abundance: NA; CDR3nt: TGCGCCAGCAGTGAGTTAAGAACAGAGGGTTTTTTT; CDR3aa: CASSELRTEGFF
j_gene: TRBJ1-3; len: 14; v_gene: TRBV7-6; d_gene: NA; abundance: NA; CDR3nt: TGTGCCAGCAGCTTCGTAGGGAGTGGAAACACCATATATTTT; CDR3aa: CASSFVGSGNTIYF
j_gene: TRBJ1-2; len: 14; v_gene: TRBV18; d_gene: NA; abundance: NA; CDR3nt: TGTGCCAGCTCACCACCGGGGGGCAACTATGGCTACACCTTC; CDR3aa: CASSPPGGNYGYTF
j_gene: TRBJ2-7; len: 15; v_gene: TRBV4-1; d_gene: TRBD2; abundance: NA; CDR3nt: TGCGCCAGCAGCCAGGGACTAGCGGAATTCTACGAGCAGTACTTC; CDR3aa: CASSQGLAEFYEQYF
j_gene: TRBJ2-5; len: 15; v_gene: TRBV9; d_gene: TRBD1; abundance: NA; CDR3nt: TGTGCCAGCAGCGTAGGGGACAGCCTGGCAGAGACCCAGTACTTC; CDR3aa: CASSVGDSLAETQYF
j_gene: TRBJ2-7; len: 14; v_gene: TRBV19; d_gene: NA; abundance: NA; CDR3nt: TGTGCCAGTAGTATACACCAGGGCTCCTACGAGCAGTACTTC; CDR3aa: CASSIHQGSYEQYF
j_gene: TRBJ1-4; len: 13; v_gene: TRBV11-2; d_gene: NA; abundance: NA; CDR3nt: TGTGCCAGCAGCACTCGAAGGGGTGAAAAACTGTTTTTT; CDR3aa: CASSTRRGEKLFF
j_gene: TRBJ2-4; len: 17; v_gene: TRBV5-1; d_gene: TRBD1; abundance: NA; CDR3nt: TGCGCCAGCAGCTCCGGACAGGGTCGTGGAGCCAAAAACATTCAGTACTTC; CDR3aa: CASSSGQGRGAKNIQYF
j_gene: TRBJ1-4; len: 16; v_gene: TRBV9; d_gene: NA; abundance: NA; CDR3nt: TGTGCCAGCAGCGCCGGTTTGGGAGCCCGAGGAGAAAAACTGTTTTTT; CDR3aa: CASSAGLGARGEKLFF
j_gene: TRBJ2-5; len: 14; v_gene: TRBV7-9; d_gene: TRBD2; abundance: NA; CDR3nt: TGTGCCAGCAACCTGGGACTAGCTCGGGAGACCCAGTACTTC; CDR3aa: CASNLGLARETQYF
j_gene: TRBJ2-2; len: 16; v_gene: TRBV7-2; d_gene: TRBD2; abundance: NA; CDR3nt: TGTGCCAGCAGCCGAATAGCGGGGGGTCAATCCGGGGAGCTGTTTTTT; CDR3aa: CASSRIAGGQSGELFF
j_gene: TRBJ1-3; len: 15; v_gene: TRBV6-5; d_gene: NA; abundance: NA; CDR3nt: TGTGCCAGCAGTTACTCGACGCCAGTTGGAAACACCATATATTTT; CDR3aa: CASSYSTPVGNTIYF
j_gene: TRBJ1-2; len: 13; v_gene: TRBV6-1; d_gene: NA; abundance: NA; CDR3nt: TGTGCCAGCAGTCCCCGGGTTGCCTGGGGCTACACCTTC; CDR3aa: CASSPRVAWGYTF
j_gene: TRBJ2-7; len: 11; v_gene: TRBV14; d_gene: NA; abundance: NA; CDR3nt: TGTGCCAGCAGCCAAGGGGGACTGCTTCACTTC; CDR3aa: CASSQGGLLHF
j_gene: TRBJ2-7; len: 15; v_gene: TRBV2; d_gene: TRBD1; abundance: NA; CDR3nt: TGTGCCAGCGACTTGGCGGGGACAGGCGCGGGCGAGCAGTACTTC; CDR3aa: CASDLAGTGAGEQYF
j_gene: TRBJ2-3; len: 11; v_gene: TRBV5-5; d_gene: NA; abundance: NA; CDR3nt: TGTGCCAGCAGCTCCCCCTATACGCAGTATTTT; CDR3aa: CASSSPYTQYF
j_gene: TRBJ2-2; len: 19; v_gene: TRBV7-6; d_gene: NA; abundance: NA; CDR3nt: TGTGCCAGCAGCTTAGCGTTCCGGTTCGGTCACAAGAACACCGGGGAGCTGTTTTTT; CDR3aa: CASSLAFRFGHKNTGELFF
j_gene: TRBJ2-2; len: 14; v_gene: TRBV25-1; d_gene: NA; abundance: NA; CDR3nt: TGTGCCAGCAGTGAATCGGCACACACCGGGGAGCTGTTTTTT; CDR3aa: CASSESAHTGELFF
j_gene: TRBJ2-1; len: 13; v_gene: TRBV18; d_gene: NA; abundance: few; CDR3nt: TGTGCCAGCTCACCATCACAGGGCGATGAGCAGTTCTTC; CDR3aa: CASSPSQGDEQFF
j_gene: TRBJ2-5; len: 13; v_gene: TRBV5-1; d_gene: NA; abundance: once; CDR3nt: TGCGCCAGCAGCTTTTCGGTTCAAGAGACCCAGTACTTC; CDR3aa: CASSFSVQETQYF
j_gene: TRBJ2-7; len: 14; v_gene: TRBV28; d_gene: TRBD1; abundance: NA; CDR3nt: TGTGCCAGCAGTTCCTACCGAACAGGGGGCGAGCAGTACTTC; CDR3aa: CASSSYRTGGEQYF
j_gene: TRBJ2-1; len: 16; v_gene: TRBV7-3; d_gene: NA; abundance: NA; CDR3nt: TGTGCCAGCAGCTTAACCCCTAGCGCATATTACAATGAGCAGTTCTTC; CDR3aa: CASSLTPSAYYNEQFF
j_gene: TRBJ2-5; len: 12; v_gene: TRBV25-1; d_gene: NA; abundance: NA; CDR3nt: TGTGCCAGCAGCCGGGACTTTCTGACCCAGTACTTC; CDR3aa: CASSRDFLTQYF
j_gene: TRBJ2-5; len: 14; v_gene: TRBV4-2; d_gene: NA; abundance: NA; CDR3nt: TGTGCCAGCAGCCAAGGAACGGGTCAAGAGACCCAGTACTTC; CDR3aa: CASSQGTGQETQYF
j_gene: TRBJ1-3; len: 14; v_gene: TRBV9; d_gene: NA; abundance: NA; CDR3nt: TGTGCCAGCAGCGTAGAGGGGACTGGAAACACCATATATTTT; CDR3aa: CASSVEGTGNTIYF
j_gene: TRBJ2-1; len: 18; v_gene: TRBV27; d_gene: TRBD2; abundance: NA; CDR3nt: TGTGCCAGCAGTTTACCTGAGTCCGGAGCGGGAGTATACAATGAGCAGTTCTTC; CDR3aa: CASSLPESGAGVYNEQFF
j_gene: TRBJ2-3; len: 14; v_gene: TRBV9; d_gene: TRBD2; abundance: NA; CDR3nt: TGTGCCAGCAGCTTAAGCGGGAAGTTGGATACGCAGTATTTT; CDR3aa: CASSLSGKLDTQYF
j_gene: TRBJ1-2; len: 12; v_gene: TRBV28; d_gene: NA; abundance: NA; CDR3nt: TGTGCCAGCAGTAAGGACGGGGATGGCTACACCTTC; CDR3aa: CASSKDGDGYTF
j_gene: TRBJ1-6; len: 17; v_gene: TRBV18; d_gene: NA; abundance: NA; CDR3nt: TGTGCCAGCTCACCACTAGGCAGAAGCTCCTATAATTCACCCCTCCACTTT; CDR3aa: CASSPLGRSSYNSPLHF
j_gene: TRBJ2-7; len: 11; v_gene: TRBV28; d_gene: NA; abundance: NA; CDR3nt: TGTGCCAGCCGCCGGGGGCTTGAGCAGTACTTC; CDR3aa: CASRRGLEQYF
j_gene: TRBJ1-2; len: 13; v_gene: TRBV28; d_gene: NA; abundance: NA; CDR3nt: TGTGCCAGCATCCCCGTTGACGGCTATGGCTACACCTTC; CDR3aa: CASIPVDGYGYTF
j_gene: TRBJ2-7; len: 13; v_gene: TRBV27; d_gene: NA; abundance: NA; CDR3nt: TGTGCCAGCAGTTTTTCCGGGCCATACGAGCAGTACTTC; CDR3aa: CASSFSGPYEQYF
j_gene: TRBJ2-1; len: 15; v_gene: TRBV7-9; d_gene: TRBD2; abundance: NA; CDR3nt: TGTGCCAGCACCTCTAGCGGGAGGCCCAACAATGAGCAGTTCTTC; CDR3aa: CASTSSGRPNNEQFF
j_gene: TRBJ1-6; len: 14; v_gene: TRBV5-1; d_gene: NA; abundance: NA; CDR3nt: TGCGCCAGCAGCTCGGGACGGAATAATTCACCCCTCCACTTT; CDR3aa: CASSSGRNNSPLHF
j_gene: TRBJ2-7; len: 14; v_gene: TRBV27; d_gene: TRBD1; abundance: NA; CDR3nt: TGTGCCAGCAGTCCTTCGGGACAGGCCTACGAGCAGTACTTC; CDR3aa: CASSPSGQAYEQYF
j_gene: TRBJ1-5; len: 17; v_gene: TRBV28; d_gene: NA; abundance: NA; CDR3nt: TGTGCCAGCAGTCCCCGGTTTCACAAATTCACTAATCAGCCCCAGCATTTT; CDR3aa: CASSPRFHKFTNQPQHF
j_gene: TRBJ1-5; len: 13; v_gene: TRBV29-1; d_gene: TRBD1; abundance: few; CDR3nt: TGCAGCGTGGGGGACAGCCTCAATCAGCCCCAGCATTTT; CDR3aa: CSVGDSLNQPQHF
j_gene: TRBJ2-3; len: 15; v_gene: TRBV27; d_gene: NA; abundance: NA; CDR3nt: TGTGCCAGCAGTTCGACGAAACCTAGCACAGATACGCAGTATTTT; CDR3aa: CASSSTKPSTDTQYF
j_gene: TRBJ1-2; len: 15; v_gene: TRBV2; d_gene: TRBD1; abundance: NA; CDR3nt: TGTGCCAGCAGTGAAGGGAGGGGGCGCAGTGGCGGCTACACCTTC; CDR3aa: CASSEGRGRSGGYTF
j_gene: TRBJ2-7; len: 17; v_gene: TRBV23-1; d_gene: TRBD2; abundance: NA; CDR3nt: TGCGCCAGCAGTCAATCCTCCCCGGGACTAGCGGGAAGAAAGCAGTACTTC; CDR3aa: CASSQSSPGLAGRKQYF
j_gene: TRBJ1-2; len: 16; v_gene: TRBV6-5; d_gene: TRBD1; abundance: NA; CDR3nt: TGTGCCAGCAGTTCCCTTCGGGGACAGGGGTCCGGAGGCTACACCTTC; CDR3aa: CASSSLRGQGSGGYTF
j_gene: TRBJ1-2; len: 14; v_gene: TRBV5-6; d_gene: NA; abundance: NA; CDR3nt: TGTGCCAGCAGCTCAGTGAGGGCGCGGTATGGCTACACCTTC; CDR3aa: CASSSVRARYGYTF
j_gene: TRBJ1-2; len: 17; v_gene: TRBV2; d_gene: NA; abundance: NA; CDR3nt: TGTGCCAGCAGTGCCCGCCGGGACACCCTCAAGGACTATGGCTACACCTTC; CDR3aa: CASSARRDTLKDYGYTF
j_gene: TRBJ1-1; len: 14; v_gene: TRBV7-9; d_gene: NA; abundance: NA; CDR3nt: TGTGCCAGCAGCGTCCAGAGCCACAACACTGAAGCTTTCTTT; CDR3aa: CASSVQSHNTEAFF
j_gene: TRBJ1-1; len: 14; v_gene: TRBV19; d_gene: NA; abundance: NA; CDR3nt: TGTGCCAGTAGCCAGGGGCTCAAGAACACTGAAGCTTTCTTT; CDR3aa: CASSQGLKNTEAFF
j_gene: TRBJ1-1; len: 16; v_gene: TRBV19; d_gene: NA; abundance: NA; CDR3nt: TGTGCCAGTAGTAAACCCCCAGGGCCAGGGTACACTGAAGCTTTCTTT; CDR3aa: CASSKPPGPGYTEAFF
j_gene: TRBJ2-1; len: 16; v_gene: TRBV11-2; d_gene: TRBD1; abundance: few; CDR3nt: TGTGCCAGCAGCTTAGACCGGGACAGGGGAGGGGATGAGCAGTTCTTC; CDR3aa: CASSLDRDRGGDEQFF
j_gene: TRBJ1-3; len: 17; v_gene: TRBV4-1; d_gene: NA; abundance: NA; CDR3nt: TGCGCCAGCAGCCAAGGCGTCGCGGCCTACTCTGGAAACACCATATATTTT; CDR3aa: CASSQGVAAYSGNTIYF
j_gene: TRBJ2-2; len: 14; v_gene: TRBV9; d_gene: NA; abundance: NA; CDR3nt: TGTGCCAGCAAGGAACACGGGAACACCGGGGAGCTGTTTTTT; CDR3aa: CASKEHGNTGELFF
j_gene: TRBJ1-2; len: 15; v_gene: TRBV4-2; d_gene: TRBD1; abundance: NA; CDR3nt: TGTGCCAGCAGCCAAGAAGACAGGGTCAACTATGGCTACACCTTC; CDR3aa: CASSQEDRVNYGYTF
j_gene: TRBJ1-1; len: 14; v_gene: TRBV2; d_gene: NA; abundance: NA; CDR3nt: TGTGCCAGCAGCCAGGGTTGGGAGAACACTGAAGCTTTCTTT; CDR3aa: CASSQGWENTEAFF
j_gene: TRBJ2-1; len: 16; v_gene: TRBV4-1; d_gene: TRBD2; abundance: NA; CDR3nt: TGCGCCAGCAGCCAACGTGTTGCGGGGGGTAACAATGAGCAGTTCTTC; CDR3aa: CASSQRVAGGNNEQFF
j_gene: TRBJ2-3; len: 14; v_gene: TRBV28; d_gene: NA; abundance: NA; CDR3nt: TGTGCCAGCAGTTTCCTACAGGGCACAGATACGCAGTATTTT; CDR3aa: CASSFLQGTDTQYF
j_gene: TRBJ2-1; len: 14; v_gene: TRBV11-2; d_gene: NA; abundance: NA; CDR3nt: TGTGCCAGCAGCTTAAGGCCAGCCTACAATGAGCAGTTCTTC; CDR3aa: CASSLRPAYNEQFF
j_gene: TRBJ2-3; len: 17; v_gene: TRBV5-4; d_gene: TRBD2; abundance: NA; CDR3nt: TGTGCCAGCAGCCCGACCCCCTGGACTAGCGGCACAGATACGCAGTATTTT; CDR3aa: CASSPTPWTSGTDTQYF
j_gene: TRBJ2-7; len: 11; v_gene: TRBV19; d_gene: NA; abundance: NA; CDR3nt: TGTGCCAGTAGGCAGGGCGTCGAGCAGTACTTC; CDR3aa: CASRQGVEQYF
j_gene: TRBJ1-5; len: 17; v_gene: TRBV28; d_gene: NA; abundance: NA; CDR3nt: TGTGCCAGCAGTCAAGGGGAGACGGGGGTGGGCAATCAGCCCCAGCATTTT; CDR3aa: CASSQGETGVGNQPQHF
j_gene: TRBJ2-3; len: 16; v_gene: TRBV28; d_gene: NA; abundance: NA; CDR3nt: TGTGCCAGCAGTTTAATGGGCGTCGGGGTCACAGATACGCAGTATTTT; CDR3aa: CASSLMGVGVTDTQYF